Following are 16 T cell receptor beta chains from one sample sequenced in a study of Graves' ophthalmopathy and Graves' hyperthyroidism. Beta-chain TCR CDR3 regions were amplified from RNA transcripts. Amplification began with first-round RT-PCR using HTBI primers, then second-round multiplex PCR was performed. TCRdb reprocessed the multiplex PCR reads with MiXCR, giving one entry per CDR3 protein. The table has 150,000 or so distinct CDR3 sequences, less than 45% seen once; the top ten hold 5.8%. The sequenced sample consisted of peripheral blood. These receptors were collected from a woman in her thirties or forties with Graves' ophthalmopathy.

There are many counts of this clonotype. The rearrangement uses TRBV5-1 and TRBJ2-7; D remains unclear. This CDR3 is 14 amino acids long. Germline V lookup: CDR1 SGHRS, CDR2 YFSETQ. V was cut by 3 bases and J by 3 bases, with 13 bases left in between. CDR3 loop: CASSSSAGRYEQYF. The CDR3, as DNA: TGCGCCAGCAGCTCGTCGGCCGGGCGCTACGAGCAGTACTTC.

In this sample, this clonotype turned up many times. The CDR3 here is CASSLTSGTYEQYF. For the CDR3, the DNA is TGTGCCAGCAGCCTGACTAGCGGGACCTACGAGCAGTACTTC. The chain is built from TRBV11-2 and TRBJ2-7; TRBD2 agrees at 11 bases. The CDR3 length is 14 residues. Germline CDR1 reads SGHAT; CDR2 reads FQNNGV. Unmatched junction bases numbered 2, after V lost 5 bases and J lost 2 bases.

This clonotype was seen ten or more times. The V and J genes are TRBV12-3 or TRBV12-4 and TRBJ1-5, with D uncertain. V gave up 4 bases and J gave up 0 bases, with 16 bases separating them. This CDR3 is built from 17 residues. DNA for the CDR3: TGTGCCAGCAGTTCGTCTTCGTCTGGGATTAGCAATCAGCCCCAGCATTTT. This codes for CASSSSSSGISNQPQHF.

The V and J genes are TRBV6-1 and TRBJ1-1, with 7 bases matching TRBD1. This CDR3 has 12 amino acids. The V gene's germline CDR1 is MNHNS and CDR2 SASEGT. The CDR3 is CATRDRNTEAFF. CDR3 DNA sequence: TGTGCTACCCGGGACAGGAACACTGAAGCTTTCTTT.

In its sample, this clonotype was seen many times. The chain uses TRBV20-1 and TRBJ2-2; D not resolved. The CDR3 is 14 residues long. V dropped 1 base and J dropped 2 bases, with 8 bases sitting between them. The germline V gene encodes CDR1 DFQATT and CDR2 SNEGSKA (reference sequence). CDR3 region: CSARVGSNTGELFF. CDR3 DNA sequence: TGCAGTGCTAGAGTCGGCAGTAACACCGGGGAGCTGTTTTTT.

This clonotype appeared many times. V usage is TRBV12-3 or TRBV12-4 and J usage is TRBJ1-1; TRBD1 is a possible D gene (5 bases). The CDR3 loop spans 12 amino acids. With 5 bases removed from V and 10 bases from J, the gap between germline ends came to 14 bases. CDR3 DNA sequence: TGTGCCAGCAGTCTCGGGGCCTCAGGAGCTTTCTTT. It codes for CASSLGASGAFF.

The sample holds many counts of this clonotype. The chain combines TRBV3-1 with TRBJ1-3, with D possibly matching TRBD1 (5 bases). The V gene lost 0 bases and the J gene lost 0 bases, with 6 bases spanning the gap. The V gene's germline CDR1 is LGHDT and CDR2 YNNKEL (reference sequence). The CDR3 contains 15 residues. CDR3 in amino acids: CASSQDRVSGNTIYF. The CDR3 DNA sequence: TGTGCCAGCAGCCAAGACAGGGTCTCTGGAAACACCATATATTTT.

In this sample, this clonotype turned up many times. This chain connects TRBV19 to TRBJ1-1; TRBD1 agrees at 7 bases. The CDR3 runs 16 residues. Germline V gene sequence: CDR1 LNHDA, CDR2 SQIVND (reference sequence). J gave up 5 bases and V 5 bases, and 14 bases lay outside the gene matches. This chain's CDR3 is CASSPRGIAGGTEAFF. The CDR3 DNA follows: TGTGCCAGTAGTCCTCGGGGTATTGCAGGGGGGACTGAAGCTTTCTTT.

The sample holds one count of this clonotype. The V gene is TRBV6-1, the J gene TRBJ1-2; perhaps TRBD1 as D (5 bases). From germline, CDR1 is MNHNS and CDR2 SASEGT. The CDR3 is 13 residues long. Trimming took off 4 bases at V and 5 bases at J, with 11 bases between the two ends. CDR3 protein: CASSGGLLYGYTF. The CDR3 DNA is TGTGCCAGCAGTGGGGGACTTCTGTATGGCTACACCTTC.

This clonotype was detected only once. The CDR3 DNA sequence: TGTGCCAGCACCGCAGGGGCCATGAACACTGAAGCTTTCTTT. This sequence encodes CASTAGAMNTEAFF. The rearrangement uses TRBV12-3 or TRBV12-4 and TRBJ1-1; perhaps TRBD1 as D (6 bases). V was shortened by 7 bases and J by 0 bases, with 12 bases between the two germline ends. The CDR3 has 14 amino acids.

The chain joins TRBV12-3 or TRBV12-4 to TRBJ2-2, with 7 bases lining up with TRBD1. This CDR3 comprises 14 residues. The ends lost 7 bases at V and 5 bases at J; junction bases unmatched: 7. The CDR3, as DNA: TGTGCCAGCACCCCGGGACAGATTACCGGGGAGCTGTTTTTT. Residues: CASTPGQITGELFF.

This clonotype was counted at least ten times. The rearrangement uses TRBV13 and TRBJ1-1; tentatively, D is TRBD1 (6 bases). V lost 3 bases and J 7 bases, leaving 12 bases between the germline ends. Germline assignment: CDR1 PRHDT and CDR2 FYEKMQ (reference sequence). The CDR3 runs to 13 residues. CDR3 bases: TGTGCCAGCAGCTTTCGGGACACCCTTGAAGCTTTCTTT. This codes for CASSFRDTLEAFF.

This clonotype was found many times. The conserved closing phenylalanine or tryptophan is absent in this CDR3, likely reflecting a read error. The chain is built from TRBV6-1 and TRBJ1-5; D gene uncertain. Germline CDR1 is MNHNS and CDR2 is SASEGT. V was shortened by 1 base and J by 6 bases, with 4 bases between the two germline ends. The CDR3 has 12 residues. CDR3 in DNA: TGTGCCAGCAGTGAAGGCCGTCAGCCCCAGCATTCT. Amino acids: CASSEGRQPQHS.

This clonotype is a singleton in its sample. This chain joins TRBV4-3 and TRBJ2-7; TRBD2 agrees at 11 bases. Germline values: CDR1 LGHNA, CDR2 YSLEER. The CDR3 loop spans 16 amino acids. V lost 0 bases and J lost 7; bases outside the gene matches: 8. As DNA, the CDR3 is TGCGCCAGCAGCCAAGAGATAGCGGGAGGGCAAGGAGAGCAGTACTTC. This codes for CASSQEIAGGQGEQYF.

The chain has TRBV25-1 and TRBJ1-6; D gene ambiguous. CDR3 length: 14 amino acids. With 6 bases removed from V and 9 bases from J, the gap between germline ends came to 15 bases. Looked up from germline, CDR1 is MGHDK and CDR2 is SYGVNS. CDR3 loop: CASRLDPVSSPLHF. Written as DNA, the CDR3 is TGTGCCAGCAGGCTCGACCCCGTAAGTTCACCCCTCCACTTT. The full variable domain, in which reference TRBV25-1 and TRBJ1-6 provide the parts outside the CDR3, is EADIYQTPRYLVIGTGKKITLECSQTMGHDKMYWYQQDPGMELHLIHYSYGVNSTEKGDLSSESTVSRIRTEHFPLTLESARPSHTSQYLCASRLDPVSSPLHFGNGTRLTVT.

The rearrangement uses TRBV3-1 and TRBJ2-7; no clear D gene. This CDR3 region has 14 residues. The germline V gene has CDR1 LGHDT and CDR2 YNNKEL (reference sequence). Trimming cost V 1 base and J 6 bases, with 13 bases left between them. CDR3 protein: CASSQGVPPFEQYF. In DNA form, the CDR3 reads TGTGCCAGCAGCCAAGGCGTCCCTCCCTTCGAGCAGTACTTC.